This TCR beta chain was identified in a study of CD8+ T cells in alopecia areata. Germline CDR1 is SGHVS and CDR2 is FQNEAQ. The CDR3 sequence is 16 residues long. Trimming removed 1 base from V and 0 bases from J, with 10 bases in between. Treatment meaning: oral pan-JAK inhibitor, 5-10 mg twice daily. TCR sequencing used cDNA made by reverse transcription of extracted RNA. Sequencing was performed with immunoSEQ multiplex PCR; in TCRdb, only in-frame clones are kept and a portion is missing. The data show 120,000 or so clones, with 61% seen just once and around 5.4% held by the top ten. Specimen: CD4+ T cells sorted from blood, collected at week 4, from a patient treated with tofacitinib. The clonotype originates from a human donor with alopecia areata. V usage is TRBV7-8 and J usage is TRBJ2-1, with D possibly being TRBD1 (5 bases). The CDR3 is CASSLGTPSSYNEQFF. The CDR3 nucleotides are TGTGCCAGCAGCTTAGGGACACCAAGCTCCTACAATGAGCAGTTCTTC. The full variable domain, completed using reference TRBV7-8 and TRBJ2-1, is GAGVSQSPRYKVAKRGQDVALRCDPISGHVSLFWYQQALGQGPEFLTYFQNEAQLDKSGLPSDRFFAERPEGSVSTLKIQRTQQEDSAVYLCASSLGTPSSYNEQFFGPGTRLTVL.